Listed here are 8 T cell receptor beta chains from one sample, sequenced in a study of T cell responses to AZD1222 COVID-19 vaccine (dated by TCRdb to the early 2020s). The label giving this sample's time point can be read as: about 28 days (+/-7) after the second vaccine dose. Receptor amplification or capture employed the immunoSEQ multiplex PCR assay. This immuneACCESS table, as held by TCRdb, lists in-frame sequences with V and J called but not all clones. Of the missing ones, under half trace to an unresolved V gene in checked studies; the others have no known cause. The sample table records about 130,000 clones; around 90% of these occur just once. The top ten clonotypes cover 1% to 1.3% of the sample. Specimen: peripheral blood, collected 28 days after the second AZD1222 dose. The receptors come from an adult who received the AZD1222 COVID-19 vaccine.

The rearrangement joins TRBV7-9 to TRBJ1-1; unclear D gene. CDR1 is SEHNR, CDR2 FQNEAQ, per germline (reference sequence). The CDR3 length is 13 residues. Trimming removed 2 bases from V and 2 bases from J, with 6 bases in between. CDR3 DNA: TGTGCCAGCAGCTTAAACGGAAACACTGAAGCTTTCTTT. Amino acid sequence: CASSLNGNTEAFF.

This chain links TRBV19 with TRBJ1-1, with 7 nucleotides matching TRBD1. The length of the CDR3 is 13 residues. The germline V gene encodes CDR1 LNHDA and CDR2 SQIVND (reference sequence). V shed 6 bases, J shed 4 bases, and the junction held 5 bases outside the gene matches. The CDR3 DNA is TGTGCCAGTAGGAAAGACAGGGCCACTGAAGCTTTCTTT. Encoded protein: CASRKDRATEAFF.

The gene calls are TRBV9 and TRBJ2-3, with TRBD1 matching over 10 bases. The CDR3 runs to 18 residues. V gave up 3 bases and J gave up 2 bases; unmatched junction bases: 12. The germline gives CDR1 SGDLS, CDR2 YYNGEE. This CDR3 reads CASSARFFGTGDTDTQYF. CDR3 sequence (DNA): TGTGCCAGCAGCGCCCGATTTTTCGGGACAGGGGACACAGATACGCAGTATTTT.

This clone has only one observation. A read error may account for a junction end that differs from germline. The chain has TRBV10-3 and TRBJ2-4; possible D gene TRBD1, 5 bases. The CDR3 is 14 residues long. Germline V gene sequence: CDR1 ENHRY, CDR2 SYGVKD. CDR3 DNA: TGTGTCATCAGTGAGTCGGCAGGGCGAAACATTCAGTACTTC. As protein: CVISESAGRNIQYF.

This chain joins TRBV20-1 and TRBJ1-1; D remains ambiguous. The CDR3 consists of 14 residues. CDR1 is DFQATT and CDR2 is SNEGSKA in the germline V gene (reference sequence). V was shortened by 3 bases and J by 0 bases, with 11 bases between the two germline ends. The CDR3: CSASRSEMNTEAFF. The CDR3 bases are TGCAGTGCTAGTCGGTCAGAGATGAACACTGAAGCTTTCTTT.

The V gene is TRBV6-5, the J gene TRBJ1-3; no definite D call. Trimming left V 6 bases short and J 0 bases short, with 9 bases between. In germline, CDR1 is MNHEY, CDR2 SVGAGI. CDR3 length equals 14 residues. For the CDR3, the DNA is TGTGCCAGCAGCGGCGGATCCTCTGGAAACACCATATATTTT. It codes for CASSGGSSGNTIYF.

This chain connects TRBV27 to TRBJ1-1; D might be TRBD1 (5 bases). Germline V gene sequence: CDR1 MNHEY, CDR2 SMNVEV (reference sequence). The length of the CDR3 is 16 residues. V was trimmed by 5 bases and J by 4 bases, leaving 20 bases between them. The CDR3 DNA sequence: TGTGCCAGCAGTGGCCGGGGCAGGGCCGAGGGCACTGAAGCTTTCTTT. It encodes CASSGRGRAEGTEAFF.

The V gene is TRBV7-8, the J gene TRBJ1-5; D call uncertain. Deletions cut 2 bases from V and 5 bases from J, with 13 bases between. The CDR3 covers 15 residues. Germline V gives CDR1 SGHVS, CDR2 FQNEAQ. CDR3 residues: CASSLTGVRYQPQHF. CDR3 sequence (DNA): TGTGCCAGCAGCTTAACCGGGGTGAGATATCAGCCCCAGCATTTT.